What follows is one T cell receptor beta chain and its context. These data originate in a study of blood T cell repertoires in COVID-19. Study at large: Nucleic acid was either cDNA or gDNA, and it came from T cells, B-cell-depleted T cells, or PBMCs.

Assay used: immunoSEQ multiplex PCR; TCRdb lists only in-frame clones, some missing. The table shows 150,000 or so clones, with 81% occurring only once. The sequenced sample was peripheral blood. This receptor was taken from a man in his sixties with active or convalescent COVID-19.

The CDR3 bases are TGTGCCAGCTCACCAGAGAGCGGGAGCTACGAGCAGTACTTC. It encodes CASSPESGSYEQYF. The rearrangement uses TRBV18 and TRBJ2-7, with TRBD2 matching 8 bases. The germline gives CDR1 KGHSH, CDR2 LQKENI. The CDR3 has 14 amino acids. Trimming removed 2 bases from V and 3 bases from J; junction bases left unmatched: 3. Full variable domain (missing parts from reference TRBV18 and TRBJ2-7): NAGVMQNPRHLVRRRGQEARLRCSPMKGHSHVYWYRQLPEEGLKFMVYLQKENIIDESGMPKERFSAEFPKEGPSILRIQQVVRGDSAAYFCASSPESGSYEQYFGPGTRLTVT.